The clone carrying this TCR beta chain was detected ten times or more. Its antigen remains unknown. TCRdb independently ran MiXCR on the reads; one entry per CDR3 protein. The table records 680,000 or so distinct CDR3 sequences, roughly a third of them present only once. V gave up 1 base and J gave up 4 bases; unmatched junction bases: 6. The CDR3 consists of 17 residues. Germline V gene data show CDR1 as SGHTA and CDR2 as FQGNSA. The data belong to a study of T cell repertoires in cytomegalovirus infection. Overall study: Signatures in public TCR beta sequences pointed to both CMV infection and matching HLA type.

Findings and limits, study-wide: Summed public TCR beta family frequency identified CMV carriers bearing the relevant HLA.

The source material was PBMCs. V is TRBV7-2 and J is TRBJ2-1; the match to TRBD1 covers 11 bases. The sequence derives from a human donor in good health (CMV status not recorded). Some clones in this sample may be carry-over from other donors' samples. CDR3 DNA: TGTGCCAGCAGCTTAGGGGAGGACAGGGGGCCATACAATGAGCAGTTCTTC. It is translated as CASSLGEDRGPYNEQFF. Filled out from reference TRBV7-2 and TRBJ2-1, the complete variable domain reads GAGVSQSPSNKVTEKGKDVELRCDPISGHTALYWYRQSLGQGLEFLIYFQGNSAPDKSGLPSDRFSAERTGGSVSTLTIQRTQQEDSAVYLCASSLGEDRGPYNEQFFGPGTRLTVL.